The 5 T cell receptor beta chains given below trace back to one sample, sequenced in a study of T-cell memory formation after mild COVID-19. One entry per CDR3 protein results from TCRdb running MiXCR on the 5' RACE reads. The repertoire holds over 300,000 distinct CDR3 sequences, with more than 20% as singletons. The sequencing sample was made of PBMCs or a T cell subset sorted from them (not recorded which). The receptors here all came from a man younger than 35 who had mild COVID-19 (a few samples of this study predate the infection). Cell type and time point are not known.

Only a few counts were recorded for this clonotype. CDR3 bases: TGTGCCAGCTCTCAAGATGAAAAACTGTTTTTT. This translates into CASSQDEKLFF. This chain joins TRBV18 and TRBJ1-4; D not certain. The CDR3 consists of 11 residues. The germline V gene has CDR1 KGHSH and CDR2 LQKENI. With 6 bases removed from V and 6 bases from J, the gap between germline ends came to 5 bases.

CDR3 coding DNA: TGTGCCAGCAGCTTGACCGGGGGGGCAGCAGATACGCAGTATTTT. Protein product: CASSLTGGAADTQYF. The genes are TRBV5-6 and TRBJ2-3, with 8 bases lining up with TRBD2. Germline-derived CDR1 and CDR2 are SGHDT and YYEEEE. The CDR3 extends over 15 amino acids. With 1 base clipped from V and 4 bases from J, the junction kept 5 bases outside the gene matches.

This chain links TRBV5-1 with TRBJ2-4; D is perhaps TRBD2 (7 bases). This CDR3 has 15 residues. Trimming left V 4 bases short and J 6 bases short, with 17 bases between. Germline V gene sequence: CDR1 SGHRS, CDR2 YFSETQ. The DNA for the CDR3 is TGCGCCAGCAGCATAGAGGGACGGGGGGCAAACATTCAGTACTTC. Protein product: CASSIEGRGANIQYF.

This clonotype was seen only a few times. The V call is TRBV5-1, the J call TRBJ2-3; TRBD2 agrees at 14 bases. V shed 5 bases and J 2 bases; nucleotides not matched to a gene: 4. From germline, CDR1 is SGHRS and CDR2 YFSETQ. The CDR3 contains 16 residues. This chain's CDR3 is CASRVGLAGATDTQYF. The CDR3 bases are TGCGCCAGCAGAGTGGGACTAGCGGGGGCCACAGATACGCAGTATTTT.

The chain combines TRBV10-3 with TRBJ2-6, with no clear D. V was shortened by 6 bases and J by 1 base, with 10 bases between the two germline ends. The V gene's germline CDR1 is ENHRY and CDR2 SYGVKD. The CDR3 sequence is 15 residues long. This CDR3 reads CAIRQQTSGANVLTF. Written as DNA, the CDR3 is TGTGCCATCAGACAACAGACTTCTGGGGCCAACGTCCTGACTTTC.